Only one count was recorded for the clone carrying this T cell receptor beta chain. Antigen specificity is unknown. These data come from a study of STAT3 mutations in large granular lymphocyte leukemia. Study-wide context: Among longitudinally sequenced T-LGLL patients, roughly half had canonical activating STAT3 mutations detected.

General study results and limits: All newly emerging clones after therapy were STAT3 wild type. Some patients had persisting codominant clonotypes that could mask small clones. Every T-cell large granular lymphocyte leukemia patient had at least one immunodominant TCR beta clonotype. No sample exists from the first appearance of each clone.

Using immunoSEQ multiplex PCR, the repertoire was profiled, and TCRdb retains in-frame clones only, with some absent. The sample has approximately 25,000 clones; approximately 94% are singletons. This CDR3 contains 14 residues. V lost 5 bases to trimming and J lost 0 bases; unmatched junction nucleotides: 4. The V gene's germline CDR1 is SGHNT and CDR2 YYREEE (reference sequence). The V call is TRBV5-4, the J call TRBJ2-7; 8 bases are shared with TRBD2. The clonotype comes from a man aged 35 to 55 with T-cell large granular lymphocyte leukemia. Some clones in this sample may be carry-over from other donors' samples. Sequencing input: peripheral blood mononuclear cells. The CDR3 spells CASSPAGGSYEQYF. The DNA of the CDR3 is TGTGCCAGCAGTCCCGCGGGGGGCTCCTACGAGCAGTACTTC.